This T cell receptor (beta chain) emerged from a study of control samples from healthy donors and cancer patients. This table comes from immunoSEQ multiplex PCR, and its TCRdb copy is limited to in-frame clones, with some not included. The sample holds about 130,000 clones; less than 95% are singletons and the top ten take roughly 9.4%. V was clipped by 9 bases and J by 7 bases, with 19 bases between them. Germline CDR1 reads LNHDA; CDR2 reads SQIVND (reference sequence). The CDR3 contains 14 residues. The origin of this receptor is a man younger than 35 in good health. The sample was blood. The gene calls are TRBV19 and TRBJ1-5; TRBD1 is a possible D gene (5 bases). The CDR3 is CARGVRRGDQPQHF. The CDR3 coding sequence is TGTGCCAGAGGGGTTAGGAGGGGAGACCAGCCCCAGCATTTT.